Below, one T cell receptor (beta chain) is given with its context. These data originate in a study of cytomegalovirus exposure and HLA in healthy donors. Both 60 Vbeta primers and 13 Jbeta primers went into the PCR. Only in-frame clones appear in the TCRdb table, and some are missing; sequencing was by immunoSEQ multiplex PCR. The sample has 90,000 to 120,000 clones, approximately 80% seen once. Germline loops: CDR1 SGHRS, CDR2 YFSETQ. The CDR3 spans 17 residues. The ends were cut back, 0 bases at V and 1 base at J, with 14 bases in the middle. The clonotype comes from a male donor in good health and CMV-seronegative. The rearrangement uses TRBV5-1 and TRBJ2-1; no firm D call. The sample was PBMCs. CDR3 loop: CASSLGLLGKSYNEQFF. The CDR3 coding sequence is TGCGCCAGCAGCTTGGGTCTTCTTGGCAAATCCTACAATGAGCAGTTCTTC. The complete variable domain, with remaining parts taken from reference TRBV5-1 and TRBJ2-1, reads KAGVTQTPRYLIKTRGQQVTLSCSPISGHRSVSWYQQTPGQGLQFLFEYFSETQRNKGNFPGRFSGRQFSNSRSEMNVSTLELGDSALYLCASSLGLLGKSYNEQFFGPGTRLTVL.